One and the same sample provided the 26 T cell receptor beta chains below, sequenced in a study of PD-1 blockade in classical Hodgkin lymphoma. Relapse was seen in all patients after autologous stem cell transplantation, and brentuximab vedotin exposure was variable. TCRdb's copy holds only in-frame clones and misses some; the assay was immunoSEQ multiplex PCR. The data show about 76,000 clones, with 89% seen just once and 20% to 25% held by the top ten. Sequenced here: peripheral blood mononuclear cells (PBMCs), sampled at baseline. The receptor source for this set is a human donor with classical Hodgkin lymphoma.

The CDR3 nucleotides read TGTGCCAGCAGCCCCAGGGAAGGCACTGAAGCTTTCTTT. Translated, it gives CASSPREGTEAFF. The V call is TRBV7-9, the J call TRBJ1-1; D may be TRBD1 (5 bases). Trimming shortened V by 5 bases and J by 4 bases, and 11 bases separated the two germline ends. This CDR3 region has 13 residues. Germline V lookup: CDR1 SEHNR, CDR2 FQNEAQ (reference sequence).

The chain recombines TRBV28 with TRBJ1-3; D ambiguous. The CDR3 length is 12 residues. Germline V CDR1 and CDR2: MDHEN, SYDVKM. The germline V and J ends were trimmed by 6 bases and 4 bases, with 7 bases remaining between them. Here the CDR3 DNA reads TGTGCCAGCAGCCGAACAGGAAACACCATATATTTT. Translating it yields CASSRTGNTIYF.

The chain has TRBV10-3 and TRBJ2-6, with 7 bases matching TRBD1. V shed 7 bases and J 2 bases; nucleotides not matched to a gene: 11. The CDR3 spans 17 residues. Per germline, CDR1 ENHRY and CDR2 SYGVKD. This CDR3 is CAIMPGQARTGANVLTF. The CDR3 DNA reads TGTGCCATCATGCCAGGACAGGCAAGAACTGGGGCCAACGTCCTGACTTTC.

The chain joins TRBV2 to TRBJ1-1, with D uncertain. Between the trimmed V and J ends, which lost 7 bases and 5 bases, there was a span of 8 bases. CDR3 size: 11 residues. Looked up from germline, CDR1 is SNHLY and CDR2 is FYNNEI. In DNA form, the CDR3 reads TGTGCCAGCATGGAGGAAACTGAAGCTTTCTTT. This encodes CASMEETEAFF.

The V and J genes are TRBV7-9 and TRBJ1-1; TRBD1 might be the D (5 bases). V lost 1 base to trimming and J lost 5 bases, with 11 bases between them. Germline V gene sequence: CDR1 SEHNR, CDR2 FQNEAQ (reference sequence). The CDR3 covers 14 residues. CDR3 DNA: TGTGCCAGCAGCTTAGGAGGGGCCGGGACTGAAGCTTTCTTT. Translation gives CASSLGGAGTEAFF.

The chain joins TRBV10-2 to TRBJ1-2; TRBD1 might be the D (6 bases). V was pared by 10 bases and J by 5 bases, with 17 bases between. The CDR3 runs 13 residues. Per germline, CDR1 WSHSY and CDR2 SAAADI. CDR3 coding DNA: TGCGCCACGACAGGCGGTGGAGATTATGGCTACACCTTC. Its translation is CATTGGGDYGYTF.

This sequence joins TRBV5-8 and TRBJ2-5; 10 bases match TRBD1. V trimming: 2 bases; J trimming: 5 bases; junction bases outside the gene matches: 6. CDR1 is SGHTS, CDR2 YDEGEE, per germline. The length of the CDR3 is 15 residues. Written as DNA, the CDR3 is TGTGCCAGCAGCTTAGGACAGGGGGTTCGTGAGACCCAGTACTTC. Its translation is CASSLGQGVRETQYF.

The J gene is TRBJ1-4, the V gene TRBV4-3, with 7 bases matching TRBD1. Per the germline V gene, CDR1 is LGHNA and CDR2 is YSLEER. V shed 5 bases and J 8 bases; nucleotides not matched to a gene: 8. This CDR3 has 14 residues. The CDR3 is CASSIQGIKEKLFF. The CDR3 region has the DNA TGCGCCAGCAGCATACAGGGGATAAAGGAAAAACTGTTTTTT.

This sequence joins TRBV6-5 and TRBJ1-2, with TRBD1 matching 9 bases. The CDR3 consists of 14 residues. V was pared by 4 bases and J by 8 bases, with 8 bases of the junction left unmatched. Germline loops: CDR1 MNHEY, CDR2 SVGAGI. The DNA of the CDR3 is TGTGCCAGCAGTTTGGGGACAGGGTGGAGCGGCTACACCTTC. The encoded protein is CASSLGTGWSGYTF.

V and J are TRBV5-4 and TRBJ2-1; D is unresolved. CDR3 length: 14 residues. Trimming removed 5 bases at V and 5 bases at J, with 14 bases between. Per the germline V gene, CDR1 is SGHNT and CDR2 is YYREEE (reference sequence). CDR3 bases: TGTGCCAGCAGACGCACCTTGGACGACAATGAGCAGTTCTTC. This sequence encodes CASRRTLDDNEQFF.

The rearrangement links TRBV19 to TRBJ2-5, with 7 bases matching TRBD2. V gave up 3 bases and J gave up 2 bases; unmatched junction bases: 6. The CDR3 has 15 residues. The germline CDR1 and CDR2 sequences are LNHDA and SQIVND (reference sequence). The CDR3 DNA is TGTGCCAGTAGTATGAGGGCTAGCGGACAAGAGACCCAGTACTTC. Translation: CASSMRASGQETQYF.

V usage is TRBV7-6 and J usage is TRBJ1-2, with D maybe TRBD1 (6 bases). Germline-derived CDR1 and CDR2 are SGHVS and FNYEAQ. The CDR3 is made up of 15 amino acids. V was clipped by 5 bases and J by 3 bases, with 16 bases between them. This CDR3 is CASSKLTGFDYGYTF. CDR3 coding DNA: TGTGCCAGCAGCAAACTTACAGGGTTCGACTATGGCTACACCTTC.

The rearrangement joins TRBV5-4 to TRBJ2-7; unclear D gene. Per germline, CDR1 SGHNT and CDR2 YYREEE (reference sequence). V dropped 2 bases and J dropped 0 bases, with 9 bases sitting between them. The length of the CDR3 is 14 residues. CDR3 in amino acids: CASSFDQSSYEQYF. The CDR3 DNA follows: TGTGCCAGCAGCTTCGACCAAAGCTCCTACGAGCAGTACTTC.

This clone has a single count. The V and J genes are TRBV18 and TRBJ1-4; weak D call: TRBD1 (5 bases). CDR1 is KGHSH and CDR2 is LQKENI in the germline V gene. V lost 4 bases and J lost 3, with 21 bases in between. This CDR3 is built from 18 residues. This CDR3 is CASSQNPVSGNANEKLFF. Written as DNA, the CDR3 is TGTGCCAGCTCACAGAATCCTGTTTCAGGGAATGCTAATGAAAAACTGTTTTTT.

The J gene is TRBJ2-1, the V gene TRBV9, with D possibly being TRBD2 (5 bases). In germline, CDR1 is SGDLS, CDR2 YYNGEE. V was clipped by 0 bases and J by 4 bases, with 14 bases between them. This CDR3 is built from 16 residues. The CDR3 region has the DNA TGTGCCAGCAGCGTAGAGGTGTCGGGATTTTACAATGAGCAGTTCTTC. It codes for CASSVEVSGFYNEQFF.

This rearrangement joins TRBV6-1 to TRBJ1-5, with D possibly being TRBD1 (5 bases). Germline CDR1 and CDR2: MNHNS and SASEGT. Trimming removed 3 bases at V and 7 bases at J, with 13 bases between. This CDR3 comprises 14 residues. This CDR3 reads CASSDRRGGQPQHF. The CDR3, as DNA: TGTGCCAGCAGTGATAGGAGGGGTGGCCAGCCCCAGCATTTT.

This chain connects TRBV27 to TRBJ1-5; the D gene is possibly TRBD1 (6 bases). Trimming shortened V by 2 bases and J by 1 base, and 9 bases separated the two germline ends. This CDR3 is built from 15 residues. In germline, CDR1 is MNHEY, CDR2 SMNVEV (reference sequence). For the CDR3, the DNA is TGTGCCAGCAGTTTAATTCAGGGGAGCAATCAGCCCCAGCATTTT. As protein: CASSLIQGSNQPQHF.

The chain joins TRBV11-1 to TRBJ2-7; the match to TRBD1 covers 10 bases. J gave up 3 bases and V 1 base, and 6 bases lay outside the gene matches. Germline V gene sequence: CDR1 SGHAT, CDR2 FQDESV (reference sequence). The CDR3 length is 16 residues. CDR3 amino acids: CASSLEAGQGFYEQYF. CDR3 nucleotide sequence: TGTGCCAGCAGCTTAGAGGCGGGACAGGGGTTCTACGAGCAGTACTTC.

In DNA form, the CDR3 reads TGTGCCAGCTCAAAGGGACAGGACTACGAGCAGTACTTC. Its translation is CASSKGQDYEQYF. The rearrangement uses TRBV18 and TRBJ2-7, with 8 bases fitting TRBD1. J gave up 3 bases and V 5 bases, and 3 bases lay outside the gene matches. The germline V gene has CDR1 KGHSH and CDR2 LQKENI. There are 13 residues in the CDR3. Looking up the rest from reference TRBV18 and TRBJ2-7 gives the full variable domain: NAGVMQNPRHLVRRRGQEARLRCSPMKGHSHVYWYRQLPEEGLKFMVYLQKENIIDESGMPKERFSAEFPKEGPSILRIQQVVRGDSAAYFCASSKGQDYEQYFGPGTRLTVT.

CDR3 nucleotides: TGCAGCGTTGAAGACGGCACAGATACGCAGTATTTT. Protein product: CSVEDGTDTQYF. The chain recombines TRBV29-1 with TRBJ2-3; D not resolved. The germline gives CDR1 SQVTM, CDR2 ANQGSEA. The V and J ends lost 0 bases and 1 base respectively, with 2 bases between them. This CDR3 is built from 12 residues.

The genes are TRBV6-5 and TRBJ1-4; possible D gene TRBD1, 5 bases. Trimming cost V 8 bases and J 0 bases, with 7 bases left between them. The CDR3 consists of 13 residues. Germline-derived CDR1 and CDR2 are MNHEY and SVGAGI. The CDR3 region is CASRDATNEKLFF. DNA for the CDR3: TGTGCCAGCCGGGACGCAACTAATGAAAAACTGTTTTTT.

The rearrangement uses TRBV25-1 and TRBJ1-1, with D unresolved. The CDR3 extends over 12 amino acids. The germline CDR1 and CDR2 sequences are MGHDK and SYGVNS. V lost 5 bases, J lost 8 bases, and 12 bases lay in between. The CDR3 sequence: CASSHGIAEAFF. Written as DNA, the CDR3 is TGTGCCAGCAGTCATGGTATTGCGGAAGCTTTCTTT.

The genes are TRBV5-6 and TRBJ2-7; maybe TRBD2 (7 bases). Trimming left V 1 base short and J 3 bases short, with 11 bases between. Germline lookup yields CDR1 SGHDT and CDR2 YYEEEE. The CDR3 has 14 residues. CDR3 DNA: TGTGCCAGCAGCTTGTTCGGGGGGCTCTACGAGCAGTACTTC. Protein: CASSLFGGLYEQYF.

The V and J genes are TRBV5-6 and TRBJ2-7, with D maybe TRBD1 (6 bases). CDR1 is SGHDT and CDR2 is YYEEEE in the germline V gene. V was clipped by 0 bases and J by 3 bases, with 16 bases between them. CDR3 length: 16 amino acids. The chain's CDR3 is CASSLVTWDIGYEQYF. In nucleotides, the CDR3 is TGTGCCAGCAGCTTGGTCACCTGGGACATCGGCTACGAGCAGTACTTC.

CDR3 protein: CASRSYPGLPTDTQYF. Written as DNA, the CDR3 is TGCGCCAGCAGGTCCTACCCGGGACTCCCCACAGATACGCAGTATTTT. The chain has TRBV5-1 and TRBJ2-3; weak D call: TRBD2 (6 bases). The CDR3 consists of 16 residues. The V gene's germline CDR1 is SGHRS and CDR2 YFSETQ. The ends were cut back, 5 bases at V and 2 bases at J, with 18 bases in the middle.

The chain joins TRBV5-6 to TRBJ2-7, with TRBD1 identical over 9 bases. Trimming at V came to 1 base and at J to 7 bases, leaving 9 bases not matched to a gene. CDR1 is SGHDT and CDR2 is YYEEEE in the germline V gene. This CDR3 spans 15 amino acids. CDR3 in amino acids: CASSLLGTGYGEQYF. The DNA for the CDR3 is TGTGCCAGCAGCTTGCTCGGGACAGGGTACGGTGAGCAGTACTTC.